The source of this T cell receptor (beta chain) is a study of tumor-infiltrating lymphocytes in primary liver carcinoma. About the study: Per sample, productive TCRbeta reads numbered roughly 3.5 to 7.13 million, similar across tissue types.

General observations from the study: The study found tumor-adjacent and tumor-blood pairs overlapped less than tumor region pairs.

Constant-region priming of 500 to 550 ng total RNA yielded TCR beta cDNA. It was through three nested multiplex PCR rounds of slightly modified ARM-PCR that TCR beta libraries arose. Primers for the first two PCR rounds were TRBV1-TRBV30 forward primers and a C-beta reverse primer (about 10 cycles per round). TCRdb itself ran the multiplex PCR reads through MiXCR, one entry per CDR3 protein. The data show some 95,000 distinct CDR3 sequences, about 70% seen once. Concerning this clonotype: What it binds is unknown.

The CDR3 length is 15 residues. CDR1 is SGHAT, CDR2 FQNNGV, per germline. V was cut by 7 bases and J by 1 base, with 14 bases left in between. Unsorted bulk tissue of about 18-32 mg yielded co-extracted RNA and DNA. The origin of this receptor is a man in his forties with primary liver carcinoma and hepatitis B virus infection. Source material: tumor-adjacent normal liver tissue. The chain joins TRBV11-2 to TRBJ1-5, with D possibly TRBD1 on 6 matching bases. CDR3 coding DNA: TGTGCCAGCAACGGGATAGGGGGGAGCAATCAGCCCCAGCATTTT. It encodes CASNGIGGSNQPQHF.